The 26 T cell receptor beta chains below come from one sample, sequenced in a study of T cell changes during pregnancy in multiple sclerosis. Method: immunoSEQ multiplex PCR; TCRdb's copy keeps in-frame clones and lacks some. The profile shows about 51,000 clones, around 92% of them singletons. Specimen: CD4+ T cells from peripheral blood mononuclear cells, collected in the third trimester of pregnancy. The receptor source for this set is a female donor with multiple sclerosis, enrolled in a pregnancy study.

The chain carries TRBV6-1 and TRBJ2-5; D is ambiguous. The ends were cut back, 4 bases at V and 3 bases at J, with 9 bases in the middle. Germline V lookup: CDR1 MNHNS, CDR2 SASEGT. There are 13 residues in the CDR3. CDR3 sequence reads: CASSGRRKETQYF. CDR3 coding DNA: TGTGCCAGCAGTGGGCGGAGAAAAGAGACCCAGTACTTC.

In this sample, this clone turned up a few times. The chain is built from TRBV29-1 and TRBJ1-2, with 12 bases identical to TRBD1. The CDR3 contains 20 residues. Germline CDR1 SQVTM, CDR2 ANQGSEA. V lost 0 bases, J lost 4 bases, and 18 bases stayed unmatched. This CDR3 reads CSVEDRPPGTGGGHRYGYTF. In DNA form, the CDR3 reads TGCAGCGTTGAAGATCGCCCCCCGGGGACAGGGGGCGGACATCGCTATGGCTACACCTTC.

The J gene is TRBJ2-1, the V gene TRBV6-6; 9 nucleotides align to TRBD2. Looked up from germline, CDR1 is MNHNY and CDR2 is SVGAGI (reference sequence). The trim removed 0 bases at V and 5 bases at J, leaving 5 bases unmatched. CDR3 length: 16 amino acids. The CDR3 is CASSYSGSGRNNEQFF. The CDR3 coding sequence is TGTGCCAGCAGTTACTCGGGGAGCGGGAGGAACAATGAGCAGTTCTTC.

This sequence joins TRBV27 and TRBJ2-1, with 9 bases fitting TRBD1. This CDR3 has 13 residues. V lost 4 bases to trimming and J lost 7 bases; unmatched junction nucleotides: 2. In germline, CDR1 is MNHEY, CDR2 SMNVEV (reference sequence). The CDR3 bases are TGTGCCAGCAGTTGGGACAGGGAGAATGAGCAGTTCTTC. Protein: CASSWDRENEQFF.

The rearrangement joins TRBV5-1 to TRBJ1-4, with D perhaps TRBD1 (5 bases). CDR1 and CDR2 from the germline V gene are SGHRS and YFSETQ. The CDR3 loop spans 15 amino acids. V dropped 0 bases and J dropped 5 bases, with 11 bases sitting between them. The CDR3 spells CASSLGGARNEKLFF. In DNA, the CDR3 is TGCGCCAGCAGCTTGGGCGGGGCGCGAAATGAAAAACTGTTTTTT.

The chain has TRBV7-2 and TRBJ2-7; TRBD2 matches at 9 bases. V shed 4 bases, J shed 0 bases, and the junction held 16 bases outside the gene matches. The CDR3 contains 19 residues. CDR1 and CDR2 from the germline V gene are SGHTA and FQGNSA. CDR3 region: CASSSGGVGGRASSYEQYF. CDR3 nucleotide sequence: TGTGCCAGCAGCTCCGGTGGGGTGGGCGGGAGGGCCTCCTCCTACGAGCAGTACTTC.

The chain uses TRBV28 and TRBJ1-4; D is unclear. The CDR3 is 14 residues long. CDR1 MDHEN and CDR2 SYDVKM come from the germline V gene. V was pared by 3 bases and J by 7 bases, with 12 bases between. CDR3: CASSLPRGIEKLFF. The CDR3 nucleotides read TGTGCCAGCAGTTTGCCCCGGGGAATTGAAAAACTGTTTTTT.

The rearrangement joins TRBV10-3 to TRBJ1-1; TRBD1 is a possible D gene (5 bases). Trimming took off 3 bases at V and 0 bases at J, with 8 bases between the two ends. This CDR3 is 14 amino acids long. Germline CDR1 and CDR2: ENHRY and SYGVKD. The CDR3 is CAISERTLNTEAFF. The CDR3 DNA reads TGTGCCATCAGTGAAAGGACACTGAACACTGAAGCTTTCTTT.

This rearrangement joins TRBV15 to TRBJ1-4; TRBD1 agrees at 10 bases. Germline V lookup: CDR1 LNHNV, CDR2 YYDKDF (reference sequence). V shed 1 base, J shed 7 bases, and the junction held 0 bases outside the gene matches. CDR3 size: 14 residues. This chain's CDR3 is CATSRGTGGEKLFF. The CDR3 DNA reads as TGTGCCACCAGCAGAGGGACAGGGGGTGAAAAACTGTTTTTT.

This rearrangement joins TRBV5-1 to TRBJ2-3; weak D call: TRBD2 (5 bases). The CDR3 loop spans 16 amino acids. The V end lost 3 bases, the J end lost 0 bases, and 14 bases lay between the germline ends. The germline gives CDR1 SGHRS, CDR2 YFSETQ. The CDR3 here is CASSSLDWYSTDTQYF. CDR3 nucleotides: TGCGCCAGCAGCTCCTTGGACTGGTATAGCACAGATACGCAGTATTTT.

The V gene is TRBV2, the J gene TRBJ2-1; D is possibly TRBD1 (6 bases). Germline V gene lookup returns CDR1 SNHLY and CDR2 FYNNEI. Trimming took 6 bases from V and 6 from J, leaving 9 bases between them. This CDR3 is 12 amino acids long. CDR3 sequence reads: CASRGTRNEQFF. DNA of the CDR3: TGTGCCAGCAGAGGGACACGCAATGAGCAGTTCTTC.

The chain carries TRBV6-1 and TRBJ2-7, with TRBD1 as a possible D gene (6 bases). This CDR3 spans 13 amino acids. V was pared by 4 bases and J by 3 bases, with 10 bases between. CDR1 MNHNS and CDR2 SASEGT come from the germline V gene. The CDR3 nucleotides read TGTGCCAGCAGTGTAGTCAGGGGCTACGAGCAGTACTTC. Residues: CASSVVRGYEQYF.

The chain employs TRBV14 and TRBJ2-7, with D perhaps matching TRBD2 (5 bases). Germline values: CDR1 SGHDN, CDR2 FVKESK. Trimming took 4 bases from V and 0 from J, leaving 13 bases between them. The CDR3 runs 15 residues. The CDR3 coding sequence is TGTGCCAGCAGCCGTGCCCCGGGGTACTCCTACGAGCAGTACTTC. Protein product: CASSRAPGYSYEQYF.

The V gene is TRBV25-1, the J gene TRBJ1-1; 11 positions agree with TRBD1. Losses at the gene ends were 7 bases for V and 4 bases for J; bases not matched to a gene: 5. Per the germline V gene, CDR1 is MGHDK and CDR2 is SYGVNS. This CDR3 spans 14 amino acids. The CDR3 sequence is CASTGTGGGTEAFF. CDR3 in DNA: TGTGCCAGCACCGGGACAGGGGGAGGCACTGAAGCTTTCTTT.

The chain combines TRBV27 with TRBJ2-1, with 7 bases that match TRBD2. With V trimmed by 6 bases and J by 4 bases, 12 bases remained unmatched. Germline CDR1 reads MNHEY; CDR2 reads SMNVEV (reference sequence). The CDR3 has 16 residues. The DNA of the CDR3 is TGTGCCAGCAGCTCCTGGGTGACTAGCAATTACAATGAGCAGTTCTTC. Protein sequence: CASSSWVTSNYNEQFF.

This clone is a singleton in its sample. The chain employs TRBV19 and TRBJ2-1; TRBD2 matches 7 bases. The CDR3 runs to 13 residues. V lost 3 bases and J lost 4; bases outside the gene matches: 0. Germline values: CDR1 LNHDA, CDR2 SQIVND (reference sequence). The CDR3 sequence is CASSIGGYNEQFF. The DNA of the CDR3 is TGTGCCAGTAGTATCGGGGGGTACAATGAGCAGTTCTTC.

This chain links TRBV5-1 with TRBJ2-1; 13 nucleotides match TRBD2. Looked up from germline, CDR1 is SGHRS and CDR2 is YFSETQ. The CDR3 consists of 16 residues. With 0 bases clipped from V and 7 bases from J, the junction kept 4 bases outside the gene matches. The CDR3 loop is CASSLVLAGGPNEQFF. The CDR3 nucleotides are TGCGCCAGCAGCTTGGTACTAGCGGGAGGGCCTAATGAGCAGTTCTTC.

V usage is TRBV11-3 and J usage is TRBJ2-1; 9 positions agree with TRBD1. The ends lost 5 bases at V and 7 bases at J; junction bases unmatched: 6. Per the germline V gene, CDR1 is SGHNT and CDR2 is YENEEA. The CDR3 is made up of 14 amino acids. The CDR3 sequence is CASSPGQGYNEQFF. The CDR3 DNA reads as TGTGCCAGCAGCCCGGGACAGGGTTATAATGAGCAGTTCTTC.

CDR3 DNA sequence: TGCGCCAGCGAGGGCCCCGACGGGCGGACAGATACGCAGTATTTT. This sequence encodes CASEGPDGRTDTQYF. This rearrangement joins TRBV5-1 to TRBJ2-3; D might be TRBD2 (5 bases). Trimming took 7 bases from V and 3 from J, leaving 18 bases between them. Germline V gene data show CDR1 as SGHRS and CDR2 as YFSETQ. The CDR3 runs 15 residues.

This rearrangement joins TRBV10-3 to TRBJ2-1; D call uncertain. CDR1 is ENHRY, CDR2 SYGVKD, per germline. CDR3 length equals 14 residues. Trimming removed 0 bases from V and 5 bases from J, with 8 bases in between. The CDR3 DNA reads TGTGCCATCAGTGAGTCGAACTTCGACAATGAGCAGTTCTTC. Amino acid sequence: CAISESNFDNEQFF.

The chain uses TRBV7-2 and TRBJ2-5, with 9 bases lining up with TRBD2. V shed 1 base, J shed 5 bases, and the junction held 11 bases outside the gene matches. The CDR3 is made up of 17 amino acids. Germline CDR1 and CDR2: SGHTA and FQGNSA. CDR3 sequence reads: CASSLGGFWREGETQYF. The CDR3 nucleotides read TGTGCCAGCAGCTTAGGGGGGTTCTGGCGGGAGGGCGAGACCCAGTACTTC.

The rearrangement joins TRBV7-2 to TRBJ2-2; D is undetermined. Trimming pared 3 bases from V and 6 bases from J, leaving 8 bases between. This CDR3 is built from 13 residues. CDR1 SGHTA and CDR2 FQGNSA come from the germline V gene. The CDR3 region has the DNA TGTGCCAGCAGCTTGGCGGCCGCCGGGGAGCTGTTTTTT. This translates into CASSLAAAGELFF.

V is TRBV10-3 and J is TRBJ2-7; TRBD2 matches at 14 bases. The ends lost 6 bases at V and 0 bases at J; junction bases unmatched: 13. The CDR3 loop spans 19 amino acids. Per germline, CDR1 ENHRY and CDR2 SYGVKD. This chain's CDR3 is CAIRSDTGLAGGISYEQYF. Written as DNA, the CDR3 is TGTGCCATCAGGAGCGACACAGGACTAGCGGGAGGTATCTCCTACGAGCAGTACTTC.

The gene calls are TRBV30 and TRBJ2-7, with D possibly being TRBD1 (6 bases). CDR3 length: 17 amino acids. The V end was cut by 2 bases, the J end by 6 bases, with 26 bases between. Germline CDR1 reads GTSNPN; CDR2 reads SVGIG (reference sequence). The CDR3 DNA reads as TGTGCCTGGAGTTACAATAGGGGCCAGGGGACCAGGGGCGAGCAGTACTTC. This translates into CAWSYNRGQGTRGEQYF.

The genes are TRBV25-1 and TRBJ2-1; D is possibly TRBD2 (5 bases). The CDR3 runs to 14 residues. V was shortened by 2 bases and J by 4 bases, with 9 bases between the two germline ends. The germline gives CDR1 MGHDK, CDR2 SYGVNS. In DNA form, the CDR3 reads TGTGCCAGCAGTGAAGTAGCGCCTTACAATGAGCAGTTCTTC. Its translation is CASSEVAPYNEQFF. Complete variable domain (other parts from reference TRBV25-1 and TRBJ2-1): EADIYQTPRYLVIGTGKKITLECSQTMGHDKMYWYQQDPGMELHLIHYSYGVNSTEKGDLSSESTVSRIRTEHFPLTLESARPSHTSQYLCASSEVAPYNEQFFGPGTRLTVL.

The CDR3 loop reads CASSQVAGSEQYF. The CDR3 DNA reads as TGCGCCAGCAGCCAAGTGGCGGGATCCGAGCAGTACTTC. The V gene is TRBV4-1, the J gene TRBJ2-7, with D possibly matching TRBD2 (6 bases). CDR3 size: 13 residues. V lost 1 base to trimming and J lost 6 bases, with 10 bases between them. Germline CDR1 is MGHRA and CDR2 is YSYEKL.